This T cell receptor delta chain was sequenced in a study of γδ T cells in repeated Plasmodium falciparum infection. TCRdb applied CATT to the multiplex PCR reads for clone calling. The data show 40,000 to 55,000 delta-chain clones, about 2% seen once. This clone has more than one count but fewer than ten. This probably arose from a read error, given a far larger clone one base away. In the same sample, other DNA sequences code for this CDR3. This receptor was taken from a pool of human donors (malaria-infected and uninfected, not separated). The sequencing input was gamma-delta T cells from blood.

Here the CDR3 reads CALGEVISILLSGGVDPITYTDKLIF. The CDR3 coding sequence is TGTGCTCTTGGGGAAGTTATTTCTATTCTATTATCTGGGGGAGTCGATCCCATTACCTACACTGATAAACTCATCTTT. V and J are TRDV1 and TRDJ1; 8 nucleotides agree with TRDD3. The J gene, left out of TCRdb, was set here by checking the DNA against germline. The CDR3 length is 26 residues. Germline CDR1 and CDR2: TSWWSYY and QGS.